What follows describes a single T cell receptor (beta chain). Its antigen remains unknown. This CDR3 contains 15 residues. The germline gives CDR1 SGHKS, CDR2 YYEKEE (reference sequence). V was trimmed by 0 bases and J by 7 bases, leaving 14 bases between them. The table came from immunoSEQ multiplex PCR; TCRdb's copy has only in-frame clones and leaves some out. The sample lists tens of thousands of clones; around 86% were seen once. The sample belongs to a study of T cells in localized non-small cell lung cancer. Broader study findings: Greater blood T cell density accompanied longer overall survival.

This clonotype originated in a male donor older than 55 with stage III lung adenocarcinoma. The rearrangement uses TRBV5-5 and TRBJ1-5; D is unresolved. This specimen was peripheral blood, taken before any cancer treatment. CDR3 loop: CASSLALSVGQPQHF. The DNA of the CDR3 is TGTGCCAGCAGCTTGGCCCTGAGCGTAGGGCAGCCCCAGCATTTT.